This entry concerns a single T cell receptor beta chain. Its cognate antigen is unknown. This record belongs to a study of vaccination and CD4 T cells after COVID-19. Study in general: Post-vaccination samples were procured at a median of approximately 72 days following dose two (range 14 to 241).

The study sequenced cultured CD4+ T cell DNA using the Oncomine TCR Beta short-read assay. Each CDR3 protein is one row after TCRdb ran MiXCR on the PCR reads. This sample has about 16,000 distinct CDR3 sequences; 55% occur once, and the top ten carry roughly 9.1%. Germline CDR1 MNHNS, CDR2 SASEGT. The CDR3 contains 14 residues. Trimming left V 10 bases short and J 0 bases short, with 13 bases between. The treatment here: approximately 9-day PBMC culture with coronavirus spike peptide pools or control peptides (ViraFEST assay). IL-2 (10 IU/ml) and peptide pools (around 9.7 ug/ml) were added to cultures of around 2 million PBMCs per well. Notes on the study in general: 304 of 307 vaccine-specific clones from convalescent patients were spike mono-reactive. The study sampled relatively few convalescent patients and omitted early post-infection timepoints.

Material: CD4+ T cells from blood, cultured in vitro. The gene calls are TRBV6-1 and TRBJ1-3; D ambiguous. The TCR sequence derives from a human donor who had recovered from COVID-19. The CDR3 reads CATTGSRSGNTIYF. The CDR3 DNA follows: TGTGCCACCACGGGGTCGCGCTCTGGAAACACCATATATTTT.